One and the same sample provided the 14 T cell receptor beta chains below, sequenced in a study of T cell responses to AZD1222 COVID-19 vaccine. Produced via immunoSEQ multiplex PCR; TCRdb's table is partial and in-frame only. The data hold roughly 170,000 clones, with 70% to 90% observed a single time. Here the sequenced sample was peripheral blood, taken on day 0 of AZD1222 vaccination. The receptor source for this set is an adult in good health.

With regard to this clone: One end of the junction varies from germline; a read error may be responsible. Other DNA sequences within the sample encode an identical CDR3. The chain links TRBV3-1 (or the pseudogene TRBV3-2) to TRBJ1-1; D remains ambiguous. The CDR3 spans 12 residues. The germline gives CDR1 LGHDT, CDR2 YNNKEL (reference sequence). CDR3 sequence (DNA): TGTGCCAGCAGCCAAGCGAACAGTGAAGCTTTCTTT. This sequence encodes CASSQANSEAFF.

The V gene is TRBV27, the J gene TRBJ2-7; 7 bases match TRBD1. V lost 5 bases, J lost 3 bases, and 7 bases stayed unmatched. This CDR3 is 14 amino acids long. Looked up from germline, CDR1 is MNHEY and CDR2 is SMNVEV (reference sequence). CDR3 residues: CASSPRQGHYEQYF. In DNA form, the CDR3 reads TGTGCCAGCAGTCCAAGACAGGGACACTACGAGCAGTACTTC.

The chain couples TRBV6-5 to TRBJ1-1; D not resolved. Germline V gene sequence: CDR1 MNHEY, CDR2 SVGAGI. The CDR3 contains 14 residues. V lost 2 bases and J lost 1, with 8 bases in between. The CDR3 nucleotides are TGTGCCAGCAGTTACAGTACCGGGAACACTGAAGCTTTCTTT. It specifies CASSYSTGNTEAFF.

This sequence joins TRBV7-6 and TRBJ2-7, with 9 bases identical to TRBD1. The V and J ends lost 4 bases and 6 bases, in that order; junction bases with no gene match: 7. The germline V gene has CDR1 SGHVS and CDR2 FNYEAQ. CDR3 length: 14 amino acids. CDR3 in DNA: TGTGCCAGCAGCTCCGGGACAGGGTGGACCGAGCAGTACTTC. Its translation: CASSSGTGWTEQYF.

The V gene is TRBV12-5, the J gene TRBJ1-1; D not resolved. Germline-derived CDR1 and CDR2 are LGHNT and FRNRAP. V was clipped by 1 base and J by 0 bases, with 6 bases between them. CDR3 size: 14 residues. CDR3 in DNA: TGTGCTAGTGGTTTGGACGGATTGAACACTGAAGCTTTCTTT. It specifies CASGLDGLNTEAFF.

CDR3 region: CASSLYVQATDTQYF. CDR3 coding DNA: TGTGCCAGCAGCTTATATGTCCAGGCAACAGATACGCAGTATTTT. This chain joins TRBV13 and TRBJ2-3; no clear D gene. Trimming took 2 bases from V and 3 from J, leaving 12 bases between them. The germline V gene has CDR1 PRHDT and CDR2 FYEKMQ (reference sequence). This CDR3 is 15 amino acids long.

V is TRBV4-1 and J is TRBJ1-1; 8 bases match TRBD1. The germline CDR1 and CDR2 sequences are MGHRA and YSYEKL. V shed 3 bases, J shed 1 base, and the junction held 10 bases outside the gene matches. This CDR3 spans 17 amino acids. CDR3 coding DNA: TGCGCCAGCAGCCACCTAGGACAGGGACGTGCGAACACTGAAGCTTTCTTT. Translated, it gives CASSHLGQGRANTEAFF.

This clone has a single count. The chain employs TRBV7-2 and TRBJ1-2; 8 bases line up with TRBD1. J lost 1 base, V lost 3 bases, and 4 bases had no gene match. The CDR3 loop spans 15 amino acids. CDR1 is SGHTA, CDR2 FQGNSA, per germline. The chain's CDR3 is CASSFRTGSNYGYTF. CDR3 nucleotide sequence: TGTGCCAGCAGCTTTAGGACAGGGAGTAACTATGGCTACACCTTC.

The chain links TRBV5-5 to TRBJ1-6, with 9 positions matching TRBD1. V lost 4 bases, J lost 12 bases, and 11 bases stayed unmatched. This CDR3 has 15 residues. CDR1 is SGHKS, CDR2 YYEKEE, per germline (reference sequence). The CDR3, as DNA: TGTGCCAGCAGCATCCGGACAGGGGATAGTATACCCCTCCACTTT. Translation gives CASSIRTGDSIPLHF. Complete variable domain (other parts from reference TRBV5-5 and TRBJ1-6): DAGVTQSPTHLIKTRGQQVTLRCSPISGHKSVSWYQQVLGQGPQFIFQYYEKEERGRGNFPDRFSARQFPNYSSELNVNALLLGDSALYLCASSIRTGDSIPLHFGNGTRLTVT.

This clone turned up a few times. The CDR3 DNA sequence: TGTGCCATCAATGGTGGGGCTCGGGACCCTGGAAAGAACACTGAAGCTTTCTTT. Its translation is CAINGGARDPGKNTEAFF. The gene calls are TRBV10-3 and TRBJ1-1; D perhaps matches TRBD1 (5 bases). Trimming removed 7 bases at V and 1 base at J, with 25 bases between. CDR1 and CDR2 from the germline V gene are ENHRY and SYGVKD. The CDR3 consists of 18 residues.

The rearrangement joins TRBV5-6 to TRBJ1-2; D not resolved. This CDR3 is built from 15 residues. The germline CDR1 and CDR2 sequences are SGHDT and YYEEEE. Trimming shortened V by 3 bases and J by 0 bases, and 12 bases separated the two germline ends. The chain's CDR3 is CASSSREDANYGYTF. Written as DNA, the CDR3 is TGTGCCAGCAGCTCCCGGGAAGACGCTAACTATGGCTACACCTTC.

J is TRBJ2-4 and V is TRBV28, with D unresolved. Germline values: CDR1 MDHEN, CDR2 SYDVKM. V was shortened by 5 bases and J by 1 base, with 12 bases between the two germline ends. This CDR3 region has 15 residues. The CDR3 sequence: CASSLWRMAKNIQYF. Here the CDR3 DNA reads TGTGCCAGCAGTCTCTGGAGAATGGCCAAAAACATTCAGTACTTC.

On this clone itself: In the same sample, other DNA sequences code for this CDR3. The V call is TRBV10-3, the J call TRBJ2-7; TRBD2 matches at 12 bases. The ends lost 10 bases at V and 2 bases at J; junction bases unmatched: 3. The length of the CDR3 is 13 residues. Germline V gene sequence: CDR1 ENHRY, CDR2 SYGVKD. This CDR3 reads CATRLAGAYEQYF. The CDR3 DNA follows: TGTGCCACTCGACTAGCGGGAGCCTACGAGCAGTACTTC.

On this clone itself: The sample contains more than one DNA sequence encoding this CDR3. This chain joins TRBV28 and TRBJ2-7; D gene ambiguous. The germline V gene has CDR1 MDHEN and CDR2 SYDVKM. Trimming left V 5 bases short and J 2 bases short, with 4 bases between. This CDR3 spans 11 amino acids. CDR3 nucleotides: TGTGCCAGCAGTCGGACCTACGAGCAGTACTTC. Its translation is CASSRTYEQYF.